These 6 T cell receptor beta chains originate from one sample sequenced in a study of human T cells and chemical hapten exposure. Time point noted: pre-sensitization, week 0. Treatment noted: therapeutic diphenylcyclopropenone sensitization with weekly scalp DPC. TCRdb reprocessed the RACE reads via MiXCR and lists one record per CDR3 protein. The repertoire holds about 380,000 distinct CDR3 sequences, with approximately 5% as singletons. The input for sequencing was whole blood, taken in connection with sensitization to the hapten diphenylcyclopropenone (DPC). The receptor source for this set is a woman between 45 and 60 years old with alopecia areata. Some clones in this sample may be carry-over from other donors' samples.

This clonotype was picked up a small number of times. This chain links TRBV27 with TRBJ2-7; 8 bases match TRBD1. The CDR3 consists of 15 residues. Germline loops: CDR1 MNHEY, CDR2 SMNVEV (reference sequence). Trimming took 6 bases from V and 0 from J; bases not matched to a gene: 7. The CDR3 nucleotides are TGTGCCAGCAGAAGGACAGGGTGGCCCTCCTACGAGCAGTACTTC. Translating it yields CASRRTGWPSYEQYF.

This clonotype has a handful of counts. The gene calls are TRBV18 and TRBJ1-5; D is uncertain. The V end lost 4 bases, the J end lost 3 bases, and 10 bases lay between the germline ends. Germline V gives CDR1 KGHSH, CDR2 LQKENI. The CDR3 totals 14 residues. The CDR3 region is CASSQGRNNQPQHF. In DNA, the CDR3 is TGTGCCAGCTCACAAGGACGGAACAATCAGCCCCAGCATTTT.

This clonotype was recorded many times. CDR3 in DNA: TGTGCCAGCAGCCCAAGCCGGCTAGCGGGAGGACACAGCACAGATACGCAGTATTTT. This encodes CASSPSRLAGGHSTDTQYF. V and J are TRBV21-1 and TRBJ2-3; TRBD2 was called by the table and not checked on the DNA. TRBV21-1 is designated a pseudogene. The CDR3 contains 19 residues.

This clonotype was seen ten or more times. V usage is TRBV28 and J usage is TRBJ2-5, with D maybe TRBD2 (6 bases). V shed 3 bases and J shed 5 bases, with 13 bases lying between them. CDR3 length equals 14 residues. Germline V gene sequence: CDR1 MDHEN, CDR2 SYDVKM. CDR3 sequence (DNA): TGTGCCAGCAGTTTCCCCGGGAGCGGTGAGACCCAGTACTTC. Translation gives CASSFPGSGETQYF. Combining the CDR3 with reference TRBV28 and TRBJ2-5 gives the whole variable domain DVKVTQSSRYLVKRTGEKVFLECVQDMDHENMFWYRQDPGLGLRLIYFSYDVKMKEKGDIPEGYSVSREKKERFSLILESASTNQTSMYLCASSFPGSGETQYFGPGTRLLVL.

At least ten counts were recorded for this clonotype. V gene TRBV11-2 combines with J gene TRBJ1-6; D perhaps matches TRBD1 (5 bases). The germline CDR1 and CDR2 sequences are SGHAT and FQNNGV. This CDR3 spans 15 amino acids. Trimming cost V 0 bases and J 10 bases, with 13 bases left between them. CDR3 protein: CASSLEPGRGSPLHF. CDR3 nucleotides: TGTGCCAGCAGCTTAGAACCAGGGCGGGGATCACCCCTCCACTTT.

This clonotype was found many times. The CDR3 is CSVVGGESNQPQHF. The CDR3 DNA is TGCAGCGTTGTAGGGGGCGAGAGCAATCAGCCCCAGCATTTT. The chain is built from TRBV29-1 and TRBJ1-5, with 7 positions matching TRBD1. The germline CDR1 and CDR2 sequences are SQVTM and ANQGSEA. The CDR3 has 14 amino acids. J was trimmed by 1 base and V by 4 bases; bases with no gene match: 4.